This TCR beta chain was sequenced during a study of cytomegalovirus exposure and HLA in healthy donors. The study's findings and limits: A later analysis by the authors found several of the most significant clusters apparently linked to common viral pathogens.

It was with 60 Vbeta and 13 Jbeta primers that the PCR ran. Only in-frame clones appear in the TCRdb table, and some are missing; sequencing was by immunoSEQ multiplex PCR. The sample records approximately 110,000 clones, around 80% being singletons. CDR1 is SQVTM and CDR2 is ANQGSEA in the germline V gene. V shed 4 bases, J shed 2 bases, and the junction held 4 bases outside the gene matches. This CDR3 comprises 14 residues. On this clone itself: Its antigen is undetermined.

The sequenced sample was PBMCs. The TCR was taken from a man between 50 and 59 years old in good health and CMV-seronegative. The V gene is TRBV29-1, the J gene TRBJ2-5; 10 bases line up with TRBD2. CDR3 nucleotide sequence: TGCAGCGTTGCTGTTAGCGGGGGGCAAGAGACCCAGTACTTC. Its protein is CSVAVSGGQETQYF.